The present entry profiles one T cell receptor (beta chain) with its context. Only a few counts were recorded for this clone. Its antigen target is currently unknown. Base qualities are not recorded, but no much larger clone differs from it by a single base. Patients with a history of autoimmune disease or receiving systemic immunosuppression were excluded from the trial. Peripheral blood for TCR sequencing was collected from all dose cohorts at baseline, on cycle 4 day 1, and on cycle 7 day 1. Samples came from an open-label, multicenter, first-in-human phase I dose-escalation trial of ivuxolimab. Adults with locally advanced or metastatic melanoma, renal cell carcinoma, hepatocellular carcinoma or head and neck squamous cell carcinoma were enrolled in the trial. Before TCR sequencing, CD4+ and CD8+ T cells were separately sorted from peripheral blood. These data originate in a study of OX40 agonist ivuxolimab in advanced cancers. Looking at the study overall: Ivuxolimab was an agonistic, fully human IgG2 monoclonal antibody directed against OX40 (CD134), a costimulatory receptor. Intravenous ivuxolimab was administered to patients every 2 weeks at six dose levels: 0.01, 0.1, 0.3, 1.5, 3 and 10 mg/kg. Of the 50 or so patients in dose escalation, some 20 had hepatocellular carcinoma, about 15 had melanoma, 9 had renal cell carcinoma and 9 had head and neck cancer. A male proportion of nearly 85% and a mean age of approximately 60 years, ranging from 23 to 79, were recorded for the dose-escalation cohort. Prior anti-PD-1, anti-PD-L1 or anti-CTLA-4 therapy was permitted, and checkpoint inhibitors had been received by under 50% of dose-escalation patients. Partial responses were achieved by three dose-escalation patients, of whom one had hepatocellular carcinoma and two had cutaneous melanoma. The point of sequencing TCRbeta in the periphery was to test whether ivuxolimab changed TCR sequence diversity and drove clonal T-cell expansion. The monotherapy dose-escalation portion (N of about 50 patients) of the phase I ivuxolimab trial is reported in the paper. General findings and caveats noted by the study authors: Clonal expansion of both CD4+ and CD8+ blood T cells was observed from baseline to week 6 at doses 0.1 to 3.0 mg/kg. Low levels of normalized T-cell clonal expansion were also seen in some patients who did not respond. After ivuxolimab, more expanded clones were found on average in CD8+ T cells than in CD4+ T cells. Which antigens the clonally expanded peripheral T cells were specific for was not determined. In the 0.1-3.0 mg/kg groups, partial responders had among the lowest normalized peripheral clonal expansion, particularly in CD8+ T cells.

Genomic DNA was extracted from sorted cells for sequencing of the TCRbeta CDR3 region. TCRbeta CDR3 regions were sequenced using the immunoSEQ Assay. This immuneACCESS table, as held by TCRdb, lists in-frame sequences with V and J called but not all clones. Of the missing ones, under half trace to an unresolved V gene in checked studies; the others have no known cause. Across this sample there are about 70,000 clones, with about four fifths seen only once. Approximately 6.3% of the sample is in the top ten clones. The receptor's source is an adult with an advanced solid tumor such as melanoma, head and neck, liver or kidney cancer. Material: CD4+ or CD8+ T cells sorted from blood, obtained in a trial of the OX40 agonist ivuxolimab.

The CDR3 corresponds to CAWAPRDHSNQPQHF. In nucleotides, the sequence is TGTGCCTGGGCTCCCCGGGACCATAGCAATCAGCCCCAGCATTTT. This chain joins TRBV30 to TRBJ1-5, with a weak D call of TRBD1 (5 bases match). Trimming costs V 5 bases and J 0 bases, and their ends lie 14 bases apart. CDR1 and CDR2 are read off the germline V gene (reference sequence) as GTSNPN and SVGIG. The CDR3 sequence holds 15 residues, the cysteine and phenylalanine included. Kept here is only the CDR3 DNA, which spans 45 bases and is read in frame from base 1.